One and the same sample provided the 5 T cell receptor beta chains below, sequenced in a study of blood T cell repertoires in COVID-19. Clones were sequenced by immunoSEQ multiplex PCR, and TCRdb holds only the in-frame ones, with some missing. The table lists tens of thousands of clones, 79% of them singletons. The sequencing input was peripheral blood. These TCRs come from a human donor in a cohort sampled during active COVID-19.

This clone has just a few counts. This rearrangement joins TRBV7-8 to TRBJ2-1; TRBD2 aligns across 8 bases. This CDR3 contains 15 residues. Germline CDR1 SGHVS, CDR2 FQNEAQ. The V gene end was trimmed by 4 bases and the J gene end by 0 bases; junction bases not matched to a gene: 2. CDR3 sequence: CASSYSGNSYNEQFF. CDR3 nucleotides: TGTGCCAGCAGCTATAGCGGGAACTCCTACAATGAGCAGTTCTTC. Drawing the rest from reference TRBV7-8 and TRBJ2-1, the complete variable domain is GAGVSQSPRYKVAKRGQDVALRCDPISGHVSLFWYQQALGQGPEFLTYFQNEAQLDKSGLPSDRFFAERPEGSVSTLKIQRTQQEDSAVYLCASSYSGNSYNEQFFGPGTRLTVL.

The gene calls are TRBV6-5 and TRBJ1-2; a possible D gene is TRBD1 (6 bases). The V gene lost 5 bases and the J gene lost 5 bases, with 12 bases spanning the gap. Germline V gene sequence: CDR1 MNHEY, CDR2 SVGAGI. The CDR3 length is 13 residues. The CDR3 sequence is CASSPGHAYGYTF. CDR3 coding DNA: TGTGCCAGCAGTCCGGGACACGCTTATGGCTACACCTTC.

Notes on this clone: One junction end does not reproduce the germline sequence, and a read error may be involved. The J gene is TRBJ1-4, the V gene TRBV20-1, with D unclear. Germline CDR1 is DFQATT and CDR2 is SNEGSKA (reference sequence). The CDR3 sequence is 11 residues long. The CDR3 sequence: CGASSNEKLFF. CDR3 sequence (DNA): TGCGGTGCTAGCTCGAATGAAAAACTGTTTTTT.

The rearrangement links TRBV4-1 to TRBJ1-4; 9 bases fit TRBD1. Germline loops: CDR1 MGHRA, CDR2 YSYEKL. The CDR3 has 16 residues. V lost 1 base to trimming and J lost 5 bases; unmatched junction nucleotides: 5. CDR3 nucleotide sequence: TGCGCCAGCAGCCAAGCCCCCGGGACAGGGAATGAAAAACTGTTTTTT. As protein: CASSQAPGTGNEKLFF.

The chain uses TRBV6-6 and TRBJ1-5, with TRBD1 matching 8 bases. This CDR3 has 16 amino acids. J was trimmed by 3 bases and V by 5 bases; bases with no gene match: 9. Germline V gives CDR1 MNHNY, CDR2 SVGAGI (reference sequence). As DNA, the CDR3 is TGTGCCAGCAGTCGGCAGGGGGCAGGGGACAATCAGCCCCAGCATTTT. Encoded protein: CASSRQGAGDNQPQHF.